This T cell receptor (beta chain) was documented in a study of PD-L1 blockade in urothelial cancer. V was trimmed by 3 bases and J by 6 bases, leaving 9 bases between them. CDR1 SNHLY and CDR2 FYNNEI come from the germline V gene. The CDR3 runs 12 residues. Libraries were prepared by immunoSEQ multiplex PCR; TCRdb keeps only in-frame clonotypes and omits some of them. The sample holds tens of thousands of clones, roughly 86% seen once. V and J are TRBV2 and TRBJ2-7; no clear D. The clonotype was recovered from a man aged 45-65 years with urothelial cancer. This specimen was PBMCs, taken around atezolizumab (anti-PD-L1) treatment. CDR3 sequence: CASSEFRSEQYF. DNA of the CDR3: TGTGCCAGCAGTGAGTTTAGGAGCGAGCAGTACTTC.